The 20 T cell receptor beta chains below were found in one sample sequenced in a study of type 1 and type 2 diabetes patients. Genomic DNA was the PCR template. Amplification of the beta chain CDR3 used 30 forward and 13 reverse multiplex primers. TCRdb processed the multiplex PCR reads anew with MiXCR; each CDR3 protein has one entry. The table shows fewer than 300,000 distinct CDR3 sequences, with around 47% occurring only once. The specimen was peripheral blood mononuclear cells (PBMCs). The receptors originated from a man between 18 and 29 years old with type 2 diabetes.

V gene TRBV20-1 combines with J gene TRBJ2-3; no reliable D call. Germline CDR1 and CDR2: DFQATT and SNEGSKA (reference sequence). V lost 3 bases and J 2 bases, leaving 6 bases between the germline ends. The CDR3 extends over 12 amino acids. The CDR3 protein is CSASETTDTQYF. CDR3 bases: TGCAGTGCTAGCGAGACCACAGATACGCAGTATTTT.

This clonotype was observed a handful of times. The chain has TRBV19 and TRBJ1-2; no clear D gene. This CDR3 comprises 13 residues. Between the trimmed V and J ends, which lost 3 bases and 7 bases, there was a span of 12 bases. The germline V gene encodes CDR1 LNHDA and CDR2 SQIVND (reference sequence). The CDR3 loop reads CASSILPGGGYTF. CDR3 in DNA: TGTGCCAGTAGTATTCTCCCCGGAGGTGGCTACACCTTC.

The chain links TRBV15 to TRBJ2-7; D is uncertain. Deletions cut 3 bases from V and 2 bases from J, with 5 bases between. The CDR3 spans 12 residues. Germline values: CDR1 LNHNV, CDR2 YYDKDF (reference sequence). CDR3 loop: CATSSLAYEQYF. The CDR3 DNA reads TGTGCCACCAGCAGTTTAGCCTACGAGCAGTACTTC.

This rearrangement joins TRBV12-3 or TRBV12-4 to TRBJ1-1; D remains ambiguous. Trimming cost V 6 bases and J 7 bases, with 18 bases left between them. This CDR3 is built from 14 residues. This CDR3 reads CASRYSQVTREAFF. CDR3 DNA: TGTGCCAGCAGATACTCCCAGGTAACCCGTGAAGCTTTCTTT.

The rearrangement links TRBV19 to TRBJ2-2; possibly TRBD1 for D (5 bases). The V end lost 1 base, the J end lost 0 bases, and 18 bases lay between the germline ends. The CDR3 is made up of 19 amino acids. Looked up from germline, CDR1 is LNHDA and CDR2 is SQIVND (reference sequence). The CDR3 sequence: CASSIGGGEIFPNTGELFF. The CDR3 DNA sequence: TGTGCCAGTAGTATAGGGGGCGGTGAAATTTTCCCGAACACCGGGGAGCTGTTTTTT.

This clonotype was detected once. The CDR3 DNA reads as TGTGCCAGCAGTTACTCTCGGTCCCGCGTTATCTCTGGAAACACCATATATTTT. Translation: CASSYSRSRVISGNTIYF. This chain uses TRBV6-5 with TRBJ1-3; D gene ambiguous. The germline gives CDR1 MNHEY, CDR2 SVGAGI. V lost 0 bases and J lost 0, with 15 bases in between. This CDR3 is 18 amino acids long.

This sequence joins TRBV12-3 or TRBV12-4 and TRBJ2-7; TRBD1 aligns across 7 bases. There are 14 residues in the CDR3. Unmatched junction bases numbered 6, after V lost 3 bases and J lost 4 bases. The CDR3 DNA follows: TGTGCCAGCAGTTTCGGGACAGCCGAGTACGAGCAGTACTTC. Its translation is CASSFGTAEYEQYF.

This chain joins TRBV29-1 and TRBJ2-1; the D gene is possibly TRBD2 (6 bases). Germline assignment: CDR1 SQVTM and CDR2 ANQGSEA. CDR3 size: 14 residues. With 3 bases removed from V and 2 bases from J, the gap between germline ends came to 11 bases. CDR3 bases: TGCAGCGTTGAGGTAGCGGATACCTACAATGAGCAGTTCTTC. Protein product: CSVEVADTYNEQFF.

On this clonotype: Mismatch with germline at one junction end may stem from a read error. The chain uses TRBV14 and TRBJ2-1; possibly TRBD2 for D (6 bases). Germline V CDR1 and CDR2: SGHDN, FVKESK. The CDR3 is made up of 15 amino acids. The CDR3 DNA follows: TGCGCCAGCAGTGGACGGGGGAGCTCCTACAATGAGCAGTTCTTC. Residues: CASSGRGSSYNEQFF.

This clonotype was counted at least ten times. The rearrangement links TRBV25-1 to TRBJ2-7; possibly TRBD1 or TRBD2 for D (6 bases each). CDR1 is MGHDK and CDR2 is SYGVNS in the germline V gene. The germline V and J ends were trimmed by 7 bases and 5 bases, with 15 bases remaining between them. The CDR3 runs 13 residues. In DNA form, the CDR3 reads TGTGCCAGCACCGGGGGCAGGGCGGACGAGCAGTACTTC. It is translated as CASTGGRADEQYF.

This clonotype was counted many times. The J gene is TRBJ2-2, the V gene TRBV6-5, with 14 bases that match TRBD2. Looked up from germline, CDR1 is MNHEY and CDR2 is SVGAGI. CDR3 length: 18 residues. The V and J ends lost 0 bases and 0 bases, in that order; junction bases with no gene match: 0. CDR3 residues: CASSYSTSGRANTGELFF. CDR3 in DNA: TGTGCCAGCAGTTACTCGACTAGCGGGAGGGCGAACACCGGGGAGCTGTTTTTT.

The J gene is TRBJ2-3, the V gene TRBV7-3, with TRBD2 identical over 8 bases. Germline V lookup: CDR1 SGHTA, CDR2 FQGTGA. V lost 0 bases to trimming and J lost 4 bases; unmatched junction nucleotides: 9. The CDR3 is 17 amino acids. Written as DNA, the CDR3 is TGTGCCAGCAGCTTAACAATTCGAGCGGGAGCGGCAGATACGCAGTATTTT. Its protein product is CASSLTIRAGAADTQYF.

This clonotype was counted a few times. V usage is TRBV25-1 and J usage is TRBJ2-7; D remains unclear. The ends were cut back, 0 bases at V and 2 bases at J, with 5 bases in the middle. CDR3 length: 13 amino acids. The V gene's germline CDR1 is MGHDK and CDR2 SYGVNS. The CDR3 is CASSEYSAYEQYF. For the CDR3, the DNA is TGTGCCAGCAGTGAATATTCAGCCTACGAGCAGTACTTC.

This clonotype turned up a few times. The V and J genes are TRBV2 and TRBJ1-5; 8 positions agree with TRBD1. Trimming took 6 bases from V and 2 from J; bases not matched to a gene: 6. The CDR3 is made up of 15 amino acids. Per germline, CDR1 SNHLY and CDR2 FYNNEI. The CDR3 reads CASSLDRGRNQPQHF. Here the CDR3 DNA reads TGTGCCAGCAGCCTTGACAGGGGTCGCAATCAGCCCCAGCATTTT. Full variable domain (outside the CDR3, taken from reference TRBV2 and TRBJ1-5): EPEVTQTPSHQVTQMGQEVILRCVPISNHLYFYWYRQILGQKVEFLVSFYNNEISEKSEIFDDQFSVERPDGSNFTLKIRSTKLEDSAMYFCASSLDRGRNQPQHFGDGTRLSIL.

This chain connects TRBV29-1 to TRBJ1-1; D gene unclear. Trimming removed 4 bases from V and 0 bases from J, with 9 bases in between. Germline lookup yields CDR1 SQVTM and CDR2 ANQGSEA. This CDR3 has 13 residues. CDR3 DNA: TGCAGCGTTGCAGGAGCATTGAACACTGAAGCTTTCTTT. It translates to CSVAGALNTEAFF.

The J gene is TRBJ2-7, the V gene TRBV13, with 9 bases aligning to TRBD1. The CDR3 extends over 16 amino acids. The germline CDR1 and CDR2 sequences are PRHDT and FYEKMQ (reference sequence). With V trimmed by 2 bases and J by 0 bases, 5 bases remained unmatched. CDR3 nucleotides: TGTGCCAGCAGCTTAACTGGGACAGGGAGCTCCTACGAGCAGTACTTC. Amino acids: CASSLTGTGSSYEQYF.

V is TRBV6-1 and J is TRBJ2-7; tentative D call: TRBD1 (6 bases). The germline V and J ends were trimmed by 3 bases and 0 bases, with 18 bases remaining between them. Looked up from germline, CDR1 is MNHNS and CDR2 is SASEGT. The CDR3 has 17 residues. CDR3 residues: CASSDPSQGQSSYEQYF. DNA of the CDR3: TGTGCCAGCAGTGACCCGTCCCAAGGACAGAGCTCCTACGAGCAGTACTTC.

The rearrangement links TRBV19 to TRBJ1-1, with TRBD1 as a possible D gene (5 bases). The CDR3 runs 14 residues. V was clipped by 5 bases and J by 1 base, with 11 bases between them. Germline V gene sequence: CDR1 LNHDA, CDR2 SQIVND (reference sequence). The CDR3 sequence: CASSLSGWNTEAFF. CDR3 sequence (DNA): TGTGCCAGTAGTTTATCAGGGTGGAACACTGAAGCTTTCTTT.

In its sample, this clonotype was seen a few times. The chain uses TRBV20-1 and TRBJ2-7; D gene ambiguous. From germline, CDR1 is DFQATT and CDR2 SNEGSKA (reference sequence). Trimming removed 2 bases at V and 0 bases at J, with 8 bases between. The CDR3 has 13 residues. CDR3 sequence: CSARSGYSYEQYF. The CDR3 nucleotides read TGCAGTGCTAGATCGGGCTACTCCTACGAGCAGTACTTC.

This clonotype was detected only a few times. V usage is TRBV30 and J usage is TRBJ1-4, with 7 positions matching TRBD1. V was pared by 2 bases and J by 3 bases, with 12 bases of the junction left unmatched. This CDR3 is 17 amino acids long. Germline V CDR1 and CDR2: GTSNPN, SVGIG (reference sequence). CDR3 in DNA: TGTGCCTGGAGTACAACGCAGATTCAGGGGGCTAATGAAAAACTGTTTTTT. Translation gives CAWSTTQIQGANEKLFF.